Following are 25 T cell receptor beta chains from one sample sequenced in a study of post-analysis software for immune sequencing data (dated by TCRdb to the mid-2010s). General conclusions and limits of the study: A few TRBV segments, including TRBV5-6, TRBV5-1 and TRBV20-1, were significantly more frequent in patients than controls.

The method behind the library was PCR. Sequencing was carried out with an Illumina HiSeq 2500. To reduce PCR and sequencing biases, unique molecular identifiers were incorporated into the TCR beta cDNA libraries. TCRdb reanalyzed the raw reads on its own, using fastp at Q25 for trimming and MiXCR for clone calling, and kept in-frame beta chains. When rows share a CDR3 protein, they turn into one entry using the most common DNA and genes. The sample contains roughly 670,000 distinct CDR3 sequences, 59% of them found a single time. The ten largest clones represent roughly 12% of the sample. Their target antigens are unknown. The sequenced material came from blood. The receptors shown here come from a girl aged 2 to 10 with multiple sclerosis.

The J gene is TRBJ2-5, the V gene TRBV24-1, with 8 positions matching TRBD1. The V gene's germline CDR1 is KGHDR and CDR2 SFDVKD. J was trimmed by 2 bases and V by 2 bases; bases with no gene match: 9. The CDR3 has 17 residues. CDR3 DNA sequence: TGTGCCACCAGTGATTCCGGGACAGGCCTTCGTCAAGAGACCCAGTACTTC. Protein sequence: CATSDSGTGLRQETQYF.

This CDR3 reads CASSQDGSGGGTDTQYF. DNA for the CDR3: TGTGCCAGCAGCCAAGATGGTTCGGGGGGAGGCACAGATACGCAGTATTTT. The chain carries TRBV4-2 and TRBJ2-3; TRBD2 aligns across 7 bases. CDR1 and CDR2 from the germline V gene are LGHNA and YNFKEQ. The V and J ends lost 0 bases and 1 base, in that order; junction bases with no gene match: 7. This CDR3 has 17 amino acids.

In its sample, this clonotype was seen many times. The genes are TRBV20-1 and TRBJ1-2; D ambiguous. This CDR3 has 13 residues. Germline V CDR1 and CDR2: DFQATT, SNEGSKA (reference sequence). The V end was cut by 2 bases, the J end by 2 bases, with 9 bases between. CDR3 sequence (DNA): TGCAGTGCTAGAAGGGCCAGGAACTATGGCTACACCTTC. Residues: CSARRARNYGYTF.

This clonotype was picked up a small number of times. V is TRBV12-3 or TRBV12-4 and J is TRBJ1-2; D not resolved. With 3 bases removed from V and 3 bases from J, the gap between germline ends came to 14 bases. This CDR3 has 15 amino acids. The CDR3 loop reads CASSLTSRAHYGYTF. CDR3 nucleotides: TGTGCCAGCAGTTTGACGTCAAGGGCCCACTATGGCTACACCTTC.

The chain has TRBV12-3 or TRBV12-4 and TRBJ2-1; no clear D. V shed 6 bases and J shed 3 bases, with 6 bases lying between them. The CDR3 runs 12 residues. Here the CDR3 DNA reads TGTGCCAGCAGGGGTTTCTACAATGAGCAGTTCTTC. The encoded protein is CASRGFYNEQFF.

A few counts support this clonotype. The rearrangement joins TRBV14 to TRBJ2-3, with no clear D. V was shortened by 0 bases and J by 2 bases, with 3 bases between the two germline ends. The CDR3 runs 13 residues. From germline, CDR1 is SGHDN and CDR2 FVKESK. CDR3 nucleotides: TGTGCCAGCAGCCAAGACTTCACAGATACGCAGTATTTT. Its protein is CASSQDFTDTQYF.

DNA of the CDR3: TGTGCCAGCAGCTTAGCGGCGGGAGGGCCCTATGAGCAGTTCTTC. Protein sequence: CASSLAAGGPYEQFF. The chain has TRBV7-3 and TRBJ2-1, with TRBD2 matching 9 bases. The germline V gene encodes CDR1 SGHTA and CDR2 FQGTGA. Trimming removed 2 bases from V and 8 bases from J; junction bases left unmatched: 7. There are 15 residues in the CDR3. Variable domain in full (rest from reference TRBV7-3 and TRBJ2-1): GAGVSQTPSNKVTEKGKYVELRCDPISGHTALYWYRQSLGQGPEFLIYFQGTGAADDSGLPNDRFFAVRPEGSVSTLKIQRTERGDSAVYLCASSLAAGGPYEQFFGPGTRLTVL.

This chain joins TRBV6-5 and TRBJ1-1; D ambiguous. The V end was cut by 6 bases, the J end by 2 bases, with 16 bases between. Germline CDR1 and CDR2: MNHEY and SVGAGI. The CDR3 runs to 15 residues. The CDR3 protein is CASSQTPRPNTEAFF. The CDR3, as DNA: TGTGCCAGCAGCCAAACTCCTCGCCCCAACACTGAAGCTTTCTTT.

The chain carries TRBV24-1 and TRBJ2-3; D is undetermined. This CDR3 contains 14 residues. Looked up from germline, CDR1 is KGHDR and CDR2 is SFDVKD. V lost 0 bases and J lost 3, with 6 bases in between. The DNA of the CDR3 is TGTGCCACCAGTGATTTGGGGGAAACAGATACGCAGTATTTT. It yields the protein CATSDLGETDTQYF.

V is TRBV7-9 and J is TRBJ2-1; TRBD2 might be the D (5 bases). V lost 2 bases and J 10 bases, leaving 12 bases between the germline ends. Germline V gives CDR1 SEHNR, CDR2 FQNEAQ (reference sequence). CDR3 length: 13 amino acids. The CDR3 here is CASSLTGIDEQFF. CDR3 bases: TGTGCCAGCAGCTTAACGGGGATCGACGAGCAGTTCTTC.

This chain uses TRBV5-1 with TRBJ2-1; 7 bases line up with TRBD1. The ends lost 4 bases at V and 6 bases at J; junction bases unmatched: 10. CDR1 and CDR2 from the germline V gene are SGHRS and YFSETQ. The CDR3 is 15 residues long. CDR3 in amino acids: CASSPRQGVFNEQFF. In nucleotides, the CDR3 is TGCGCCAGCAGCCCCCGACAGGGAGTTTTCAATGAGCAGTTCTTC.

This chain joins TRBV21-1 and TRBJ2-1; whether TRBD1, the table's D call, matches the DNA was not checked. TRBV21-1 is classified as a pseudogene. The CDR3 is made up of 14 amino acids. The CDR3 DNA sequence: TGTGCCAGCAGCAAAAGGGGCCAGGACAATGAGCAGTTCTTC. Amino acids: CASSKRGQDNEQFF.

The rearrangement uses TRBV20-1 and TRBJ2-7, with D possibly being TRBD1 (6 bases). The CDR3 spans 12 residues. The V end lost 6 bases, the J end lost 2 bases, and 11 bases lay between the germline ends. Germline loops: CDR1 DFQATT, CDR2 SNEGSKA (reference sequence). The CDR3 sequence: CSARTAAYEQYF. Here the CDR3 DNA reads TGCAGTGCGCGGACAGCTGCCTACGAGCAGTACTTC.

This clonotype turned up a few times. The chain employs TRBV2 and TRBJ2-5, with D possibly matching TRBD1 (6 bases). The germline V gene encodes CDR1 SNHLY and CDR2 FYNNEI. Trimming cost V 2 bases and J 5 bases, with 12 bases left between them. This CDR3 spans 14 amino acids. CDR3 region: CASSERGGRETQYF. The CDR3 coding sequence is TGTGCCAGCAGTGAAAGAGGGGGAAGGGAGACCCAGTACTTC.

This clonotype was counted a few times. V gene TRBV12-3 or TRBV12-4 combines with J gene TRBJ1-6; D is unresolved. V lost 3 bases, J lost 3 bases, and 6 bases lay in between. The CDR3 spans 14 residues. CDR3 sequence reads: CASSLQVYNSPLHF. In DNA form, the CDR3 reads TGTGCCAGCAGTTTGCAGGTCTATAATTCACCCCTCCACTTT.

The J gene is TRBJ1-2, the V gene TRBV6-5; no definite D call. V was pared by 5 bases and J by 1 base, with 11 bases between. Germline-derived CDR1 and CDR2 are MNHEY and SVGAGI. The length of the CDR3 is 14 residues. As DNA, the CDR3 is TGTGCCAGCAGTCTCGAGCTCTATAACTATGGCTACACCTTC. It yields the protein CASSLELYNYGYTF.

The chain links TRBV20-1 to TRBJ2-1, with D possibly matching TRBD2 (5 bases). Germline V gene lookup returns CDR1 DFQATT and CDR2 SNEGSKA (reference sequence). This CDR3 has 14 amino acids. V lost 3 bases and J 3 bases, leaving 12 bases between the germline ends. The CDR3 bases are TGCAGTGCTAGTGGAGGCGGAGTCTACAATGAGCAGTTCTTC. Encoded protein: CSASGGGVYNEQFF.

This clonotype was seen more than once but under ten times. The CDR3 loop reads CASSFSGNTEAFF. The CDR3 region has the DNA TGTGCCAGCAGTTTTTCCGGGAACACTGAAGCTTTCTTT. The J gene is TRBJ1-1, the V gene TRBV12-3 or TRBV12-4, with unresolved D. The ends were cut back, 3 bases at V and 1 base at J, with 6 bases in the middle. This CDR3 region has 13 residues.

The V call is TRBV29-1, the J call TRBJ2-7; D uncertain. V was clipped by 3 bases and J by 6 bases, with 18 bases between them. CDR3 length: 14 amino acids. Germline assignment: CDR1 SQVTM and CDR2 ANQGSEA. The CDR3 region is CSVDGSGLVGEQYF. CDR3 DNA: TGCAGCGTTGATGGTAGTGGGTTAGTGGGCGAGCAGTACTTC.

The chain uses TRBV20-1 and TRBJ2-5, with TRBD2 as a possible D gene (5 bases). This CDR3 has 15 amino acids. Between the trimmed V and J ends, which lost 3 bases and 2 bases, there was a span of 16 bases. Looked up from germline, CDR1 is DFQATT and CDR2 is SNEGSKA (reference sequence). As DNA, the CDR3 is TGCAGTGCTAGGGCGTCTCCTAGCATTCAAGAGACCCAGTACTTC. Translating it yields CSARASPSIQETQYF.

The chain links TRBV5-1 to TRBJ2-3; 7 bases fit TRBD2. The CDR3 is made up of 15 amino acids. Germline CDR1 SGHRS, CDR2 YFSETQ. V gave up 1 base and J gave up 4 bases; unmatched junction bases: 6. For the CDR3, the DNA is TGCGCCAGCAGCTTGTCGGGGGGAGATTCAGATACGCAGTATTTT. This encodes CASSLSGGDSDTQYF.

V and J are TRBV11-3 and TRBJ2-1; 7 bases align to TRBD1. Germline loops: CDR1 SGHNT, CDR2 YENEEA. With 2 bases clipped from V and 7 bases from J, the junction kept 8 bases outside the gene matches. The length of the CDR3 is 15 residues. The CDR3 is CASSLQGQNDNEQFF. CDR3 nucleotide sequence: TGTGCCAGCAGCTTACAGGGACAGAACGATAATGAGCAGTTCTTC. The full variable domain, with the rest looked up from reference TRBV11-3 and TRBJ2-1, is EAGVVQSPRYKIIEKKQPVAFWCNPISGHNTLYWYLQNLGQGPELLIRYENEEAVDDSQLPKDRFSAERLKGVDSTLKIQPAELGDSAVYLCASSLQGQNDNEQFFGPGTRLTVL.

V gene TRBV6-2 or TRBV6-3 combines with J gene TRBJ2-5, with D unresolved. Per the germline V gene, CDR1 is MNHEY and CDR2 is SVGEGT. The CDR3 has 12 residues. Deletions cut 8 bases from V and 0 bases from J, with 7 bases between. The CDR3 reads CASVGNQETQYF. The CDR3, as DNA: TGTGCCAGCGTTGGGAACCAAGAGACCCAGTACTTC.

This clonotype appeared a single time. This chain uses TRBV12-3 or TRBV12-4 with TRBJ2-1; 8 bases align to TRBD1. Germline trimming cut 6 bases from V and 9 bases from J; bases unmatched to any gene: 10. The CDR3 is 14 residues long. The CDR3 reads CASRPTGGTGEQFF. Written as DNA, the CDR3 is TGTGCCAGCAGACCAACAGGGGGTACCGGTGAGCAGTTCTTC.

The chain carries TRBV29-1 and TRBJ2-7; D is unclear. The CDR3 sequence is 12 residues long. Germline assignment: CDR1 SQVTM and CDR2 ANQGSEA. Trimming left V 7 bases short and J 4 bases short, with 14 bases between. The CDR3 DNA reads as TGCAGCGCCGGGCACGACCGTTACGAGCAGTACTTC. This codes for CSAGHDRYEQYF.